These 4 T cell receptor beta chains came from one sample sequenced in a study of early T cells in non-severe SARS-CoV-2 infection. MiXCR was run by TCRdb on the 5' RACE reads, yielding one entry per CDR3 protein. The sample has 37,000 or so distinct CDR3 sequences, 5.8% seen once. Sequenced: whole blood. The receptors derive from an adult who was a healthcare worker with PCR-confirmed SARS-CoV-2 infection or an uninfected control (not recorded which).

The chain uses TRBV7-2 and TRBJ2-2, with D hard to call. Germline lookup yields CDR1 SGHTA and CDR2 FQGNSA. CDR3 size: 15 residues. Trimming took off 1 base at V and 9 bases at J, with 15 bases between the two ends. The CDR3 sequence: CASSLGSDASRELFF. CDR3 DNA: TGTGCCAGCAGCTTAGGCTCCGATGCGTCCCGGGAGCTGTTTTTT. The full variable domain, in which reference TRBV7-2 and TRBJ2-2 provide the parts outside the CDR3, is GAGVSQSPSNKVTEKGKDVELRCDPISGHTALYWYRQSLGQGLEFLIYFQGNSAPDKSGLPSDRFSAERTGGSVSTLTIQRTQQEDSAVYLCASSLGSDASRELFFGEGSRLTVL.

This clonotype has at least ten counts. The chain couples TRBV20-1 to TRBJ2-4; D is undetermined. This CDR3 region has 15 residues. V was pared by 0 bases and J by 4 bases, with 13 bases between. CDR1 DFQATT and CDR2 SNEGSKA come from the germline V gene (reference sequence). The CDR3 region has the DNA TGCAGTGCTAGAGATTTCCAGCTACTTAAAAACATTCAGTACTTC. This translates into CSARDFQLLKNIQYF.

This clonotype was seen at least ten times. This sequence joins TRBV5-1 and TRBJ2-1; D ambiguous. This CDR3 is built from 13 residues. V lost 1 base and J 5 bases, leaving 7 bases between the germline ends. CDR1 and CDR2 from the germline V gene are SGHRS and YFSETQ. The CDR3 DNA sequence: TGCGCCAGCAGCTTGTTAGTCAACAATGAGCAGTTCTTC. Protein: CASSLLVNNEQFF.

The CDR3 DNA reads as TGTGCCAGCAGCGCATCCGGGACACCAAAGTCCTACGAGCAGTACTTC. This sequence encodes CASSASGTPKSYEQYF. The chain uses TRBV11-2 and TRBJ2-7; D may be TRBD1 (6 bases). This CDR3 has 16 amino acids. Germline V lookup: CDR1 SGHAT, CDR2 FQNNGV. V gave up 5 bases and J gave up 1 base, with 18 bases separating them.